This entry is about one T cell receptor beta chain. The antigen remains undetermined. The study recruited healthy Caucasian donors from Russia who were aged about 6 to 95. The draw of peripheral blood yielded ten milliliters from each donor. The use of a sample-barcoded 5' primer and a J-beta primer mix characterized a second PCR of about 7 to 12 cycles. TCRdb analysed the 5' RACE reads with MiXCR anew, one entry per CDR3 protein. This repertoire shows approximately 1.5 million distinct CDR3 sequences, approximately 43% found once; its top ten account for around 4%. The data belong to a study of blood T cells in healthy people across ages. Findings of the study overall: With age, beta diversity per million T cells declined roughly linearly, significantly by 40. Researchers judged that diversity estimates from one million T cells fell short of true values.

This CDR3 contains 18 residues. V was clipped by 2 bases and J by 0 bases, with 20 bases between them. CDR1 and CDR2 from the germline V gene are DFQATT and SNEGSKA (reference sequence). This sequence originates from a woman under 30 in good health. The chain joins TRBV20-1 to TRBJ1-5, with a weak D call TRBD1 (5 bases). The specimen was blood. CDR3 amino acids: CSARKPTGKSYSNQPQHF. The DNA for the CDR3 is TGCAGTGCTAGAAAACCAACAGGAAAGAGTTATAGCAATCAGCCCCAGCATTTT.